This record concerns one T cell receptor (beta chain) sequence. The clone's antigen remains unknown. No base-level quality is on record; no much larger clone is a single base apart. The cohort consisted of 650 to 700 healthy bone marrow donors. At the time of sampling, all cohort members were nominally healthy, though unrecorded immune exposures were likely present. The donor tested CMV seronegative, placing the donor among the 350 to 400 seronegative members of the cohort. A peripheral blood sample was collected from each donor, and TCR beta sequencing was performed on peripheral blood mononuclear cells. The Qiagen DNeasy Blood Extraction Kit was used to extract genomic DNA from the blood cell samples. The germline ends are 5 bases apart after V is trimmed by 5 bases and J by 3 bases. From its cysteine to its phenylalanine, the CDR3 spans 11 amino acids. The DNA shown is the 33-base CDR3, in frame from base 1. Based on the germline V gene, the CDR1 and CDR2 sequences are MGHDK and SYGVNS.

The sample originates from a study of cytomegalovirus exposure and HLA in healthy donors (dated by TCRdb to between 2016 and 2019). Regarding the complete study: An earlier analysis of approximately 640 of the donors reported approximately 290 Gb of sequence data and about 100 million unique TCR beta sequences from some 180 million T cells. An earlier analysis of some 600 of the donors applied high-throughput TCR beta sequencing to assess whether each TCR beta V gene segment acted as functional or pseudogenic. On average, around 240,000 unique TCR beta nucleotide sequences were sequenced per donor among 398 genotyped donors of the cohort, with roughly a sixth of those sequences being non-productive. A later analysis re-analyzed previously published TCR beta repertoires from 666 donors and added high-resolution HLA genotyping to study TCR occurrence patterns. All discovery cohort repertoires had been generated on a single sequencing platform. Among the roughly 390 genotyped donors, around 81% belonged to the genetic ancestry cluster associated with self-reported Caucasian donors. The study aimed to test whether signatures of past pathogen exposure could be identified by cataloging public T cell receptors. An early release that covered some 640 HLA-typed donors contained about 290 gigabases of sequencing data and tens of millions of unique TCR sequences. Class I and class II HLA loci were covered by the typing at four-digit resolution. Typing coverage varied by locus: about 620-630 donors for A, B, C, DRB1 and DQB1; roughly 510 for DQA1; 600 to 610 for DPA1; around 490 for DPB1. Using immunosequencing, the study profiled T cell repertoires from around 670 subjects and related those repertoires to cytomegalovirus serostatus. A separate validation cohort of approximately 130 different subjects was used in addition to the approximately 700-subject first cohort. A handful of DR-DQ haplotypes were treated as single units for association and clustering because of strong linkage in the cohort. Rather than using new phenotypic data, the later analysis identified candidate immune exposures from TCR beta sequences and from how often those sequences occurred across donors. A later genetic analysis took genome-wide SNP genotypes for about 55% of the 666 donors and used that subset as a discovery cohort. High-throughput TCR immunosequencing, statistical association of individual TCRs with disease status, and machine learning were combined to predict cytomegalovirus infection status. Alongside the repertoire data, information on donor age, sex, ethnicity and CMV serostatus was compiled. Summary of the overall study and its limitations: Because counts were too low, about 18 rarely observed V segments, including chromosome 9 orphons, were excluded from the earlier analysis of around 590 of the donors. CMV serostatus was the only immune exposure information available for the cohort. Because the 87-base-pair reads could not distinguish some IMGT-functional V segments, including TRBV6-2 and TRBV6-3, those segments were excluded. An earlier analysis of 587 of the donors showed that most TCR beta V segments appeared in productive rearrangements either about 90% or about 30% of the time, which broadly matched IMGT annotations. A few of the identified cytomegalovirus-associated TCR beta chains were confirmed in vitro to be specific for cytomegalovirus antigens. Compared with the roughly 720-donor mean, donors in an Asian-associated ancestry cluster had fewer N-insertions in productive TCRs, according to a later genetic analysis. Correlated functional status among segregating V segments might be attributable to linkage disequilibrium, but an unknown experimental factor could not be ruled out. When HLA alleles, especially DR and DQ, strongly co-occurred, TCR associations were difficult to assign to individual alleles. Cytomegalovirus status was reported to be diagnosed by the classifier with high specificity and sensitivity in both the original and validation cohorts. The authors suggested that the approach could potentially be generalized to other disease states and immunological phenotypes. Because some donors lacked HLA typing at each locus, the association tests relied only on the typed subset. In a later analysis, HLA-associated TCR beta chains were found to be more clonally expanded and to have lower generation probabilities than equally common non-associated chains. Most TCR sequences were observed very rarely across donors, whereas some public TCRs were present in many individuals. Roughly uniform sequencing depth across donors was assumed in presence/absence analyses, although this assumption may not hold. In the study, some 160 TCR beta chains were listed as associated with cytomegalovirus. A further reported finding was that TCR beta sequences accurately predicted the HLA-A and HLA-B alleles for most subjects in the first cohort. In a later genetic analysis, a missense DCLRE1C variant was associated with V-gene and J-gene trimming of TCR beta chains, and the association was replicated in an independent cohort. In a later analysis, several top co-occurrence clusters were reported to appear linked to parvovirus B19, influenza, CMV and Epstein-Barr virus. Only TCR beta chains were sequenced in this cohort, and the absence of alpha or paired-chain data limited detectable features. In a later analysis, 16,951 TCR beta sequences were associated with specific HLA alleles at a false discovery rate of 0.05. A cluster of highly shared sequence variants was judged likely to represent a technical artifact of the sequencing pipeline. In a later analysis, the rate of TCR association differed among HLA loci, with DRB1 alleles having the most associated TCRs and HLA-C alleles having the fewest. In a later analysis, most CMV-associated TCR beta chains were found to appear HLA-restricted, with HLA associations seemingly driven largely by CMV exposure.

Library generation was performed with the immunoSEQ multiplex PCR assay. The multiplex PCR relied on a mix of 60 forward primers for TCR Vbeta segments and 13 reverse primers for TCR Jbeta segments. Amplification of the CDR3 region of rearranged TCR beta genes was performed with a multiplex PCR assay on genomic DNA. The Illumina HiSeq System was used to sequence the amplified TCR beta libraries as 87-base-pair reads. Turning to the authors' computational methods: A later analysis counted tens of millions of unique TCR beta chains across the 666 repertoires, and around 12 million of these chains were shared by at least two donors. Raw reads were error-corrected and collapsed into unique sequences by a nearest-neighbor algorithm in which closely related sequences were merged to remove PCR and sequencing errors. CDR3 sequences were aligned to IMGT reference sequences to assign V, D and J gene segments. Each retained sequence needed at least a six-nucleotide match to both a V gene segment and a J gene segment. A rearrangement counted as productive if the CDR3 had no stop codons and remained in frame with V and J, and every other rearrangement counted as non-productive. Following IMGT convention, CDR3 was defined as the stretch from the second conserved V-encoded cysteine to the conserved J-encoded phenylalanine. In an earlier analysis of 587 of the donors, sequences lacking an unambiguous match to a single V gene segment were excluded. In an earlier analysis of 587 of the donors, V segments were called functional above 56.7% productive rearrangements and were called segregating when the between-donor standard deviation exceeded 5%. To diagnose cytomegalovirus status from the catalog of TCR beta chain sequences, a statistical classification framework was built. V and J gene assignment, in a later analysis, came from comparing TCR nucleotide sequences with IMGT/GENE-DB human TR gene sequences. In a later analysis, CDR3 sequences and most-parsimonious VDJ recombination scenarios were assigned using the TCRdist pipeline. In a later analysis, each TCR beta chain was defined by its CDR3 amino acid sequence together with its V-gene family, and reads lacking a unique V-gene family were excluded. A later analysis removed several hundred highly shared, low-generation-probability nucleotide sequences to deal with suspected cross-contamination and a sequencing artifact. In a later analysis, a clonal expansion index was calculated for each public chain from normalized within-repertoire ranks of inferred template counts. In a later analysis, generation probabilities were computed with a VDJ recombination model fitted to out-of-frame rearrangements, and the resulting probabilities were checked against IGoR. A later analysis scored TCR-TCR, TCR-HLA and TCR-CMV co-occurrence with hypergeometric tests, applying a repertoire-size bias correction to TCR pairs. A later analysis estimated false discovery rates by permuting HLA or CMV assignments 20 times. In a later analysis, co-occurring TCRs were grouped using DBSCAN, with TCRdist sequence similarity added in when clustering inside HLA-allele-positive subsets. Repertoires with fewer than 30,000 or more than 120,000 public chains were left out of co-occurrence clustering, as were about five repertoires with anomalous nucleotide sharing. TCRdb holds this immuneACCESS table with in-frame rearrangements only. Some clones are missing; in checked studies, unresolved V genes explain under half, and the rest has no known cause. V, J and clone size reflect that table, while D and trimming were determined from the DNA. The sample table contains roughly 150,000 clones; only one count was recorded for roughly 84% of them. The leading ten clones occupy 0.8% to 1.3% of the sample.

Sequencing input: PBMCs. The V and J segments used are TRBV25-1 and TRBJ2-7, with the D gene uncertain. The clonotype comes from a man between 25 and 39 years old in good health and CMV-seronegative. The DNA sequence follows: TGTGCCAGCAGTAAGCTCTACGAGCAGTACTTC. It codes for CASSKLYEQYF.